Measured by frequency, the clone carrying this TCR beta chain is medium-sized. Its antigen is not identified. CSF cells underwent 10X single-cell V(D)J and 5' gene-expression profiling. With the 10x single-cell sequencing reads reprocessed, TCRdb shows one record per CDR3 protein and no DNA. Its table lists 900 to 1,300 distinct CDR3 sequences. CDR3 length: 14 amino acids. Germline CDR1 reads MGHRA; CDR2 reads YSYEKL. The sample comes from a study of CD8 T cells in cerebrospinal fluid in Alzheimer's disease. Whole-study context: Plate-based nested PCR sequencing and droplet-based sequencing measured CSF T cell clonal expansion.

Overall study findings and caveats: Versus healthy subjects, Alzheimer's patients more often had clones of at least 3%. Patients with mild cognitive impairment or Alzheimer's disease had a larger top CSF clone percentage than controls.

Sequencing was performed on cerebrospinal fluid. The receptor was derived from a human donor in good health. The V gene is TRBV4-1, the J gene TRBJ2-7; the TRBD1 assignment by TCRdb is unverifiable without DNA. The CDR3: CASSQYLTGSEQYF.